The T cell receptor (beta chain) described here comes from a study of blood T cell repertoires in COVID-19. About the study: Sources were T cells, B-cell-depleted T cells, or PBMCs; the material itself was cDNA or gDNA.

The table came from immunoSEQ multiplex PCR; TCRdb's copy has only in-frame clones and leaves some out. The table records about 160,000 clones, roughly nine tenths of them present only once. Looked up from germline, CDR1 is DFQATT and CDR2 is SNEGSKA (reference sequence). The CDR3 has 11 residues. V lost 3 bases and J lost 5, with 7 bases in between. The source material was peripheral blood. The TCR was taken from a man aged 55 to 69 with active or convalescent COVID-19. The genes are TRBV20-1 and TRBJ1-1, with D unclear. The CDR3 loop is CSASKLTEAFF. As DNA, the CDR3 is TGCAGTGCTAGTAAATTAACTGAAGCTTTCTTT.